A selection of T cell receptor beta chains follows, all from one sample in a study of patients and donors after allogeneic stem cell transplantation. TCRdb processed the RT-PCR reads anew with MiXCR; each CDR3 protein has one entry. The sample records about 210,000 distinct CDR3 sequences, less than 50% being singletons. Sequenced input: blood, either unsorted or a sorted T cell fraction (not recorded which). These receptors originate from a human donor who was either an allogeneic HSCT recipient or a stem cell or donor lymphocyte infusion donor (not recorded which). It is not recorded whose cells these are; they may come from a transplant donor. The CDR3 runs from the conserved cysteine through the conserved F or W. D genes are given only for firm matches. Only some rows state a clone size, as once, few, many or a class for expanded clones.

d_call: TRBD1
j_call: TRBJ2-4
v_call: TRBV5-1
clone_size: -
cdr3_aa: CASSSEGQANIQYF
cdr3_nt: TGCGCCAGCAGCTCGGAAGGACAGGCAAACATTCAGTACTTC

d_call: -
j_call: TRBJ1-3
v_call: TRBV9
clone_size: -
cdr3_aa: CASSPSGDGNTIYF
cdr3_nt: TGTGCCAGCAGCCCTTCCGGGGATGGAAACACCATATATTTT

d_call: TRBD1
j_call: TRBJ1-1
v_call: TRBV5-5
clone_size: -
cdr3_aa: CASSDRDRVWTEAFF
cdr3_nt: TGTGCCAGCAGCGACCGGGACAGGGTTTGGACTGAAGCTTTCTTT

d_call: -
j_call: TRBJ1-4
v_call: TRBV4-1
clone_size: -
cdr3_aa: CASSRQPNEKLFF
cdr3_nt: TGCGCCAGCAGCCGGCAGCCGAATGAAAAACTGTTTTTT

d_call: TRBD1
j_call: TRBJ1-5
v_call: TRBV6-6
clone_size: few
cdr3_aa: CASSSPGQGVNQPQHF
cdr3_nt: TGTGCCAGCAGTTCCCCGGGACAGGGGGTTAATCAGCCCCAGCATTTT

d_call: TRBD1
j_call: TRBJ1-3
v_call: TRBV5-1
clone_size: -
cdr3_aa: CASSPGQGAPSGNTIYF
cdr3_nt: TGCGCCAGCAGCCCGGGACAGGGGGCCCCCTCTGGAAACACCATATATTTT

d_call: TRBD1
j_call: TRBJ2-2
v_call: TRBV29-1
clone_size: once
cdr3_aa: CSAKTGGSNTGELFF
cdr3_nt: TGCAGCGCCAAGACAGGGGGGTCGAACACCGGGGAGCTGTTTTTT

d_call: -
j_call: TRBJ1-1
v_call: TRBV7-9
clone_size: -
cdr3_aa: CASSSARTLNTEAFF
cdr3_nt: TGTGCCAGCAGCTCCGCACGGACCCTGAACACTGAAGCTTTCTTT

d_call: -
j_call: TRBJ2-1
v_call: TRBV6-5
clone_size: -
cdr3_aa: CASNDVYNEQFF
cdr3_nt: TGTGCCAGCAATGACGTTTACAATGAGCAGTTCTTC

d_call: -
j_call: TRBJ1-1
v_call: TRBV30
clone_size: -
cdr3_aa: CAWSVLGRGTEAFF
cdr3_nt: TGTGCCTGGAGTGTACTGGGAAGGGGCACTGAAGCTTTCTTT

d_call: -
j_call: TRBJ2-7
v_call: TRBV7-9
clone_size: once
cdr3_aa: CASSSSGSSSYEQYF
cdr3_nt: TGTGCCAGCAGCTCCTCCGGCAGCAGCTCCTACGAGCAGTACTTC

d_call: -
j_call: TRBJ2-5
v_call: TRBV7-7
clone_size: -
cdr3_aa: CASSSGPNQETQYF
cdr3_nt: TGTGCCAGCAGCTCGGGCCCAAATCAAGAGACCCAGTACTTC

d_call: -
j_call: TRBJ1-4
v_call: TRBV28
clone_size: -
cdr3_aa: CASSNRDLNEKLFF
cdr3_nt: TGTGCCAGCAGTAACCGGGATCTGAATGAAAAACTGTTTTTT

d_call: -
j_call: TRBJ1-1
v_call: TRBV12-3/TRBV12-4
clone_size: -
cdr3_aa: CASSYPPFHTEAFF
cdr3_nt: TGTGCCAGCAGTTATCCTCCATTCCACACTGAAGCTTTCTTT

d_call: -
j_call: TRBJ1-4
v_call: TRBV9
clone_size: -
cdr3_aa: CASSAGGKLFF
cdr3_nt: TGTGCCAGCAGCGCGGGGGGGAAACTGTTTTTT

d_call: -
j_call: TRBJ1-5
v_call: TRBV27
clone_size: few
cdr3_aa: CASSLSALYSNQPQHF
cdr3_nt: TGTGCCAGCAGTTTATCAGCTCTGTATAGCAATCAGCCCCAGCATTTT

d_call: -
j_call: TRBJ1-6
v_call: TRBV15
clone_size: -
cdr3_aa: CATSNRQGRNSPLHF
cdr3_nt: TGTGCCACCAGCAACCGGCAGGGACGGAATTCACCCCTCCACTTT

d_call: -
j_call: TRBJ1-1
v_call: TRBV29-1
clone_size: -
cdr3_aa: CSVDSMNTEAFF
cdr3_nt: TGCAGCGTTGACAGTATGAACACTGAAGCTTTCTTT

d_call: -
j_call: TRBJ1-5
v_call: TRBV2
clone_size: many
cdr3_aa: CASSEGPHQPQHF
cdr3_nt: TGTGCCAGCAGTGAAGGCCCACATCAGCCCCAGCATTTT